The 29 T cell receptor beta chains presented below share a single source sample, sequenced in a study of Graves' ophthalmopathy and Graves' hyperthyroidism. CDR3 regions of TCR beta were amplified from RNA transcripts. RT-PCR with HTBI primers came first, then second-round multiplex PCR. One entry per CDR3 protein results from TCRdb running MiXCR on the multiplex PCR reads. The top ten hold roughly 1.6% of the sample, which has 350,000 to 400,000 distinct CDR3 sequences, about a sixth seen once. The specimen was peripheral blood. These receptors all come from a woman younger than 35 with Graves' ophthalmopathy.

This clonotype came up once. This rearrangement joins TRBV19 to TRBJ1-2; tentatively, D is TRBD1 (5 bases). CDR3 length: 14 residues. Germline CDR1 LNHDA, CDR2 SQIVND (reference sequence). Trimming removed 0 bases at V and 3 bases at J, with 8 bases between. The chain's CDR3 is CASSIDRGHYGYTF. CDR3 in DNA: TGTGCCAGTAGTATAGATCGGGGCCACTATGGCTACACCTTC.

The V gene is TRBV2, the J gene TRBJ2-6, with no clear D. This CDR3 is built from 16 residues. Per germline, CDR1 SNHLY and CDR2 FYNNEI. Trimming stripped 10 bases from V and 4 bases from J, with 20 bases between. CDR3 DNA sequence: TGTGCCACCATTCCCCGGCTGGGGTGGGGGGCCAACGTCCTGACTTTC. This encodes CATIPRLGWGANVLTF.

Note on this clonotype: As the CDR3 is not closed by the conserved phenylalanine or tryptophan, this likely results from a read error. The chain joins TRBV4-3 to TRBJ1-1; D is ambiguous. The V gene's germline CDR1 is LGHNA and CDR2 YSLEER. V lost 0 bases to trimming and J lost 7 bases, with 9 bases between them. The CDR3 has 13 amino acids. CDR3 sequence reads: CASSQDKTVEAFI. The CDR3 nucleotides read TGCGCCAGCAGCCAAGATAAAACCGTTGAAGCTTTCATT.

This clonotype was seen ten or more times. The chain recombines TRBV19 with TRBJ1-5; no definite D call. Germline values: CDR1 LNHDA, CDR2 SQIVND (reference sequence). V lost 7 bases and J 2 bases, leaving 12 bases between the germline ends. The CDR3 is 14 amino acids. CDR3 residues: CASKEGSGNQPQHF. In DNA, the CDR3 is TGTGCCAGTAAGGAGGGAAGCGGCAATCAGCCCCAGCATTTT.

This clonotype was seen at least ten times. V and J are TRBV12-3 or TRBV12-4 and TRBJ1-1; the D is unclear. This CDR3 has 14 amino acids. V dropped 3 bases and J dropped 0 bases, with 8 bases sitting between them. In nucleotides, the CDR3 is TGTGCCAGCAGTTTTAGTATGATGAACACTGAAGCTTTCTTT. It is translated as CASSFSMMNTEAFF.

There are many counts of this clonotype. The CDR3 sequence is CAWRTDARLWGYTF. In DNA, the CDR3 is TGTGCCTGGAGGACGGACGCCCGTCTGTGGGGCTACACCTTC. The chain carries TRBV30 and TRBJ1-2; D remains ambiguous. The length of the CDR3 is 14 residues. Trimming cost V 3 bases and J 8 bases, with 19 bases left between them. Germline-derived CDR1 and CDR2 are GTSNPN and SVGIG (reference sequence).

This clonotype has a count of ten or more. This may arise from a read error, as a much more abundant clone is one base away. J is TRBJ1-1 and V is TRBV7-2; TRBD1 might be the D (5 bases). V was trimmed by 2 bases and J by 4 bases, leaving 20 bases between them. This CDR3 has 17 residues. Germline V gene sequence: CDR1 SGHTA, CDR2 FQGNSA. CDR3 residues: CASSLKIGLLGGTEAFF. In DNA form, the CDR3 reads TGTGCCAGCAGCTTAAAGATCGGACTTCTCGGGGGCACTGAAGCTTTCTTT. Combining the CDR3 with reference TRBV7-2 and TRBJ1-1 gives the whole variable domain GAGVSQSPSNKVTEKGKDVELRCDPISGHTALYWYRQSLGQGLEFLIYFQGNSAPDKSGLPSDRFSAERTGGSVSTLTIQRTQQEDSAVYLCASSLKIGLLGGTEAFFGQGTRLTVV.

This clonotype was seen many times. The CDR3 region is CASSTRGGLETQYF. The CDR3 DNA reads as TGTGCCAGCAGCACACGGGGAGGTTTGGAGACCCAGTACTTC. V usage is TRBV7-2 and J usage is TRBJ2-5, with D perhaps TRBD2 (6 bases). CDR1 is SGHTA, CDR2 FQGNSA, per germline. The CDR3 contains 14 residues. Trimming took 5 bases from V and 5 from J, leaving 15 bases between them.

This clonotype was recorded many times. J is TRBJ2-6 and V is TRBV28; the match to TRBD1 covers 7 bases. This CDR3 has 17 residues. Looked up from germline, CDR1 is MDHEN and CDR2 is SYDVKM. V lost 5 bases, J lost 2 bases, and 9 bases stayed unmatched. The CDR3 bases are TGTGCCAGCAGTGAAGACAGGGACGCCCCTGGGGCCAACGTCCTGACTTTC. This translates into CASSEDRDAPGANVLTF.

Regarding this clonotype: This could be a read error, since a much larger clone is one nucleotide away. This chain's CDR3 is CVSSLGGIGQLSTDTQYF. The CDR3 coding sequence is TGTGTCAGCAGCTTAGGGGGGATCGGACAGTTAAGCACAGATACGCAGTATTTT. The rearrangement joins TRBV11-2 to TRBJ2-3, with D possibly called TRBD1 or TRBD2 (6 bases each). CDR3 length equals 18 residues. Germline values: CDR1 SGHAT, CDR2 FQNNGV.

This clonotype was detected ten times or more. J is TRBJ2-5 and V is TRBV28, with D perhaps being TRBD1 or TRBD2 (5 bases each). This CDR3 has 16 residues. V lost 5 bases, J lost 5 bases, and 21 bases lay in between. The germline gives CDR1 MDHEN, CDR2 SYDVKM. CDR3 in DNA: TGTGCCAGCAGTCCTTCTGCAGGGACGGCGTCGGAGACCCAGTACTTC. This gives the protein CASSPSAGTASETQYF.

This clonotype was detected ten times or more. The chain carries TRBV11-3 and TRBJ1-1, with D maybe TRBD1 (6 bases). This CDR3 is 13 amino acids long. Trimming pared 6 bases from V and 4 bases from J, leaving 12 bases between. The germline gives CDR1 SGHNT, CDR2 YENEEA. DNA for the CDR3: TGTGCCAGCAGTAGAGTGGGGGCCACTGAAGCTTTCTTT. Translation: CASSRVGATEAFF.

This clonotype came up many times. V gene TRBV28 combines with J gene TRBJ2-2, with a possible D match to TRBD1 (5 bases). Trimming removed 7 bases at V and 1 base at J, with 13 bases between. CDR3 length: 15 amino acids. Germline CDR1 is MDHEN and CDR2 is SYDVKM. The CDR3 spells CASNPDRENTGELFF. CDR3 DNA sequence: TGTGCCAGCAACCCAGACAGAGAGAACACCGGGGAGCTGTTTTTT.

This chain joins TRBV6-2 or TRBV6-3 and TRBJ2-7, with 8 bases aligning to TRBD1. CDR3 length: 16 residues. The germline V gene encodes CDR1 MNHEY and CDR2 SVGEGT. Trimming took 5 bases from V and 0 from J; bases not matched to a gene: 9. The chain's CDR3 is CASSLAWDRFSYEQYF. The CDR3 DNA follows: TGTGCCAGCAGTCTTGCCTGGGACAGGTTCTCCTACGAGCAGTACTTC.

This clonotype has a count of ten or more. J is TRBJ1-2 and V is TRBV6-4; a possible D gene is TRBD1 (6 bases). The CDR3 loop spans 15 amino acids. CDR1 is MRHNA and CDR2 is SNTAGT in the germline V gene. The ends were cut back, 5 bases at V and 0 bases at J, with 13 bases in the middle. DNA for the CDR3: TGTGCCAGCAGTCCTGACAGGCTAGCTAACTATGGCTACACCTTC. This encodes CASSPDRLANYGYTF.

There are many counts of this clonotype. A junction end diverges from the germline sequence, so it may reflect a read error. The rearrangement joins TRBV25-1 to TRBJ2-5; TRBD2 matches at 10 bases. CDR3 length: 12 residues. The germline V gene has CDR1 MGHDK and CDR2 SYGVNS. The CDR3 region is CASSPGLASLLF. CDR3 nucleotides: TGTGCCAGCAGCCCGGGACTAGCGTCCCTTCTTTTC.

The chain links TRBV19 to TRBJ2-6; D unresolved. This CDR3 region has 13 residues. Trimming took off 9 bases at V and 0 bases at J, with 6 bases between the two ends. Germline lookup yields CDR1 LNHDA and CDR2 SQIVND (reference sequence). CDR3 protein: CASETSGANVLTF. The CDR3 coding sequence is TGTGCCAGCGAAACCTCTGGGGCCAACGTCCTGACTTTC.

The chain joins TRBV27 to TRBJ1-1, with D perhaps matching TRBD1 (6 bases). The germline gives CDR1 MNHEY, CDR2 SMNVEV (reference sequence). Trimming removed 6 bases at V and 3 bases at J, with 11 bases between. There are 13 residues in the CDR3. Here the CDR3 reads CASSGTIDTEAFF. The CDR3 nucleotides are TGTGCCAGCAGCGGGACAATCGACACTGAAGCTTTCTTT.

This clonotype was seen at least ten times. The rearrangement uses TRBV6-1 and TRBJ2-6; the D is unclear. Trimming removed 4 bases from V and 2 bases from J, with 9 bases in between. Germline V gene data show CDR1 as MNHNS and CDR2 as SASEGT. This CDR3 has 15 residues. The CDR3 reads CASSAPPPGANVLTF. The CDR3 DNA is TGTGCCAGCAGTGCCCCGCCGCCTGGGGCCAACGTCCTGACTTTC.

The V call is TRBV24-1, the J call TRBJ2-7, with 10 bases aligning to TRBD1. With 6 bases clipped from V and 2 bases from J, the junction kept 9 bases outside the gene matches. The CDR3 loop spans 16 amino acids. Germline-derived CDR1 and CDR2 are KGHDR and SFDVKD. The CDR3 DNA follows: TGTGCCACCAGTCCTACCGGGACAGGGGTCCCCTACGAGCAGTACTTC. It encodes CATSPTGTGVPYEQYF.

Ten or more counts support this clonotype. The J gene is TRBJ1-3, the V gene TRBV27; D might be TRBD1 (6 bases). Trimming left V 6 bases short and J 0 bases short, with 9 bases between. CDR3 size: 14 residues. Germline loops: CDR1 MNHEY, CDR2 SMNVEV (reference sequence). The CDR3 here is CASRTGPSGNTIYF. Written as DNA, the CDR3 is TGTGCCAGCAGGACAGGACCCTCTGGAAACACCATATATTTT.

This clonotype was seen many times. J is TRBJ2-7 and V is TRBV7-2; no clear D. V lost 4 bases and J 5 bases, leaving 12 bases between the germline ends. The CDR3 runs to 13 residues. CDR1 and CDR2 from the germline V gene are SGHTA and FQGNSA. In DNA, the CDR3 is TGTGCCAGCAGCTATACAGTATTGGACGAGCAGTACTTC. This codes for CASSYTVLDEQYF.

This clonotype has at least ten counts. The chain combines TRBV11-2 with TRBJ2-4; a weak D match, TRBD2 (6 bases). Germline V gene sequence: CDR1 SGHAT, CDR2 FQNNGV. V was clipped by 6 bases and J by 1 base, with 10 bases between them. CDR3 length equals 14 residues. The CDR3 reads CASRDGRAKNIQYF. DNA of the CDR3: TGTGCCAGCAGGGATGGGAGGGCCAAAAACATTCAGTACTTC. The entire variable domain, with the rest obtained from reference TRBV11-2 and TRBJ2-4, is as follows: EAGVAQSPRYKIIEKRQSVAFWCNPISGHATLYWYQQILGQGPKLLIQFQNNGVVDDSQLPKDRFSAERLKGVDSTLKIQPAKLEDSAVYLCASRDGRAKNIQYFGAGTRLSVL.

This clonotype occurred many times. The chain has TRBV28 and TRBJ1-5; 8 bases map to TRBD1. V lost 5 bases, J lost 9 bases, and 3 bases stayed unmatched. Germline V CDR1 and CDR2: MDHEN, SYDVKM. This CDR3 contains 12 residues. The CDR3 loop reads CASSDRGRPQHF. The CDR3 DNA is TGTGCCAGCAGTGACAGGGGTCGGCCCCAGCATTTT. Complete variable domain (other parts from reference TRBV28 and TRBJ1-5): DVKVTQSSRYLVKRTGEKVFLECVQDMDHENMFWYRQDPGLGLRLIYFSYDVKMKEKGDIPEGYSVSREKKERFSLILESASTNQTSMYLCASSDRGRPQHFGDGTRLSIL.

This clonotype has at least ten counts. The chain combines TRBV6-9 with TRBJ1-1; no reliable D call. V was trimmed by 10 bases and J by 3 bases, leaving 15 bases between them. Looked up from germline, CDR1 is MNHGY and CDR2 is SVAAGI. This CDR3 is 13 amino acids long. The CDR3 region is CATASYGYTEAFF. As DNA, the CDR3 is TGTGCCACCGCCTCTTACGGATACACTGAAGCTTTCTTT.

The genes are TRBV7-8 and TRBJ2-5; D unclear. V was clipped by 5 bases and J by 7 bases, with 20 bases between them. Germline V gene lookup returns CDR1 SGHVS and CDR2 FQNEAQ. CDR3 length equals 15 residues. This CDR3 reads CASSPGQVASRTQYF. DNA for the CDR3: TGTGCCAGCAGCCCCGGCCAAGTGGCCTCTCGGACCCAGTACTTC.

This clonotype was observed many times. The gene calls are TRBV7-2 and TRBJ2-2; 12 bases are shared with TRBD2. Germline assignment: CDR1 SGHTA and CDR2 FQGNSA. V was pared by 8 bases and J by 1 base, with 2 bases of the junction left unmatched. The CDR3 totals 15 residues. This CDR3 reads CASRLAGVNTGELFF. As DNA, the CDR3 is TGTGCCAGCCGACTAGCGGGGGTGAACACCGGGGAGCTGTTTTTT.

Many counts were recorded for this clonotype. This rearrangement joins TRBV11-2 to TRBJ2-5, with 10 nucleotides matching TRBD1. Germline values: CDR1 SGHAT, CDR2 FQNNGV. V was pared by 5 bases and J by 4 bases, with 10 bases of the junction left unmatched. This CDR3 has 16 amino acids. CDR3 sequence (DNA): TGTGCCAGCAGCCCGGGGACAGGGGACCCACGAGAGACCCAGTACTTC. As protein: CASSPGTGDPRETQYF.

Note on this clonotype: Being one base from a much bigger clone, this may be a read error. This CDR3 is CASTTGGSGNTIYF. CDR3 DNA: TGTGCCAGCACCACAGGGGGCTCTGGAAACACCATATATTTT. The chain couples TRBV7-2 to TRBJ1-3; 8 bases agree with TRBD1. V lost 7 bases and J lost 0; bases outside the gene matches: 2. Germline assignment: CDR1 SGHTA and CDR2 FQGNSA. CDR3 length: 14 residues.